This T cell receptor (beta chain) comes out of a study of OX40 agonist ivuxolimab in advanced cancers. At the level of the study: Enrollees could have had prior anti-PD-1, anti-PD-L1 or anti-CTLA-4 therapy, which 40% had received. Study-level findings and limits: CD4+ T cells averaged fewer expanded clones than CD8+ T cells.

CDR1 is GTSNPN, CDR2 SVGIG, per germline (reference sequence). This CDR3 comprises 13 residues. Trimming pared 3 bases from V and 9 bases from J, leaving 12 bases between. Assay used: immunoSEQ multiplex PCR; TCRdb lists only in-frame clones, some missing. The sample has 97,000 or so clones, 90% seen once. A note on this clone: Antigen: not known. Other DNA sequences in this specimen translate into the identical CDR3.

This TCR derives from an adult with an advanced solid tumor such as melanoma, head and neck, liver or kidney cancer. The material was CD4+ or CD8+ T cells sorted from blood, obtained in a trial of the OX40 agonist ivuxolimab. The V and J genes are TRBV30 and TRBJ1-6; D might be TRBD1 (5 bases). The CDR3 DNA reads TGTGCCTGGAGGGGGGGGGTGAGTTCACCCCTCCACTTT. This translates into CAWRGGVSSPLHF.